These T cell receptor beta chains were read from a single sample in a study of low-dose radiotherapy and immunotherapy resistance in tumors. TCRdb reprocessed the reads via MiXCR and lists one record per CDR3 protein. The sample lists some 57,000 distinct CDR3 sequences, 25% seen once, with around 5% in the top ten. Sequenced here: PBMCs, sampled before treatment. These receptors were obtained from a male donor with prostate cancer. Both conserved end residues are part of each CDR3. A D gene is named only where the DNA matches it firmly. Size is stated for part of the rows, as once, few or many counts, or as a class when the clone is expanded.

CDR3 protein: CASSLDRASSYNSPLHF
CDR3 DNA: TGTGCCAGCAGCTTGGACAGGGCGAGCTCCTATAATTCACCCCTCCACTTT
CDR3 length: 17
D gene: .
J gene: TRBJ1-6
V gene: TRBV5-4
clone size: many

CDR3 protein: CASSPQERETQYF
CDR3 DNA: TGTGCCAGCAGCCCGCAGGAGCGCGAGACCCAGTACTTC
CDR3 length: 13
D gene: .
J gene: TRBJ2-5
V gene: TRBV4-2
clone size: many

CDR3 protein: CASSVERGTGVNYGYTF
CDR3 DNA: TGTGCCAGCAGCGTAGAAAGAGGGACAGGGGTTAACTATGGCTACACCTTC
CDR3 length: 17
D gene: TRBD1
J gene: TRBJ1-2
V gene: TRBV9
clone size: many

CDR3 protein: CASSSLAGGLDLNEQFF
CDR3 DNA: TGCGCAAGCAGCTCCCTAGCGGGGGGCCTCGACCTCAATGAGCAGTTCTTC
CDR3 length: 17
D gene: TRBD2
J gene: TRBJ2-1
V gene: TRBV5-1
clone size: once

CDR3 protein: CAWSAPGTYNEQFF
CDR3 DNA: TGTGCCTGGAGTGCGCCGGGGACATACAATGAGCAGTTCTTC
CDR3 length: 14
D gene: .
J gene: TRBJ2-1
V gene: TRBV30
clone size: many

CDR3 protein: CASSPGQGSSYNEQFF
CDR3 DNA: TGCGCCAGCAGCCCGGGACAGGGGAGCTCCTACAATGAGCAGTTCTTC
CDR3 length: 16
D gene: TRBD1
J gene: TRBJ2-1
V gene: TRBV7-6
clone size: .

CDR3 protein: CASSLVGFGYTF
CDR3 DNA: TGTGCCAGCAGCTTAGTTGGGTTTGGCTACACCTTC
CDR3 length: 12
D gene: .
J gene: TRBJ1-2
V gene: TRBV7-6
clone size: .

CDR3 protein: CASSADPAGGRLRTDTQYF
CDR3 DNA: TGTGCCAGCAGCGCCGACCCAGCGGGGGGCCGTTTGCGCACAGATACGCAGTATTTT
CDR3 length: 19
D gene: TRBD2
J gene: TRBJ2-3
V gene: TRBV9
clone size: many

CDR3 protein: CSARGPRASTDTQYF
CDR3 DNA: TGCAGTGCTAGAGGTCCCAGGGCCAGCACAGATACGCAGTATTTT
CDR3 length: 15
D gene: .
J gene: TRBJ2-3
V gene: TRBV20-1
clone size: many

CDR3 protein: CASSESGQSYEQYF
CDR3 DNA: TGTGCCAGCAGTGAGTCAGGGCAATCCTACGAGCAGTACTTC
CDR3 length: 14
D gene: .
J gene: TRBJ2-7
V gene: TRBV25-1
clone size: many

CDR3 protein: CATSEGTALGPQHF
CDR3 DNA: TGTGCCACCAGTGAGGGGACAGCCCTAGGGCCCCAGCATTTT
CDR3 length: 14
D gene: TRBD1
J gene: TRBJ1-5
V gene: TRBV24-1
clone size: few

CDR3 protein: CASSLRDRGPGANVLTF
CDR3 DNA: TGTGCCAGCAGCTTGCGGGACAGGGGGCCCGGGGCCAACGTCCTGACTTTC
CDR3 length: 17
D gene: TRBD1
J gene: TRBJ2-6
V gene: TRBV5-5
clone size: medium-sized

CDR3 protein: CASKRNQETQYF
CDR3 DNA: TGTGCCAGCAAACGGAACCAAGAGACCCAGTACTTC
CDR3 length: 12
D gene: .
J gene: TRBJ2-5
V gene: TRBV12-3/TRBV12-4
clone size: many

CDR3 protein: CASSSGTGELFF
CDR3 DNA: TGTGCCAGCAGCTCAGGGACCGGGGAGCTGTTTTTT
CDR3 length: 12
D gene: .
J gene: TRBJ2-2
V gene: TRBV5-4
clone size: few

CDR3 protein: CASSLGGLAGVGHSGNEQFF
CDR3 DNA: TGTGCCAGCAGCTTGGGGGGACTAGCGGGAGTGGGACATAGTGGCAATGAGCAGTTCTTC
CDR3 length: 20
D gene: TRBD2
J gene: TRBJ2-1
V gene: TRBV7-9
clone size: .

CDR3 protein: CASSSGPFNEQFF
CDR3 DNA: TGTGCCAGCAGCTCAGGGCCTTTCAATGAGCAGTTCTTC
CDR3 length: 13
D gene: .
J gene: TRBJ2-1
V gene: TRBV7-2
clone size: .

CDR3 protein: CAISPGQGTETQYF
CDR3 DNA: TGTGCCATCAGTCCAGGACAGGGGACAGAGACCCAGTACTTC
CDR3 length: 14
D gene: TRBD1
J gene: TRBJ2-5
V gene: TRBV10-3
clone size: many

CDR3 protein: CASSLPQGWYGYTF
CDR3 DNA: TGTGCCAGCAGCTTACCACAGGGTTGGTATGGCTACACCTTC
CDR3 length: 14
D gene: .
J gene: TRBJ1-2
V gene: TRBV7-9
clone size: many

CDR3 protein: CASSLLGEGQNEQFF
CDR3 DNA: TGTGCCAGCAGCTTATTGGGGGAGGGCCAAAATGAGCAGTTCTTC
CDR3 length: 15
D gene: TRBD2
J gene: TRBJ2-1
V gene: TRBV7-9
clone size: many

CDR3 protein: CASSQGLAGGGETQYF
CDR3 DNA: TGTGCCAGCAGCCAAGGACTAGCGGGAGGCGGAGAGACCCAGTACTTC
CDR3 length: 16
D gene: TRBD2
J gene: TRBJ2-5
V gene: TRBV14
clone size: .

CDR3 protein: CASSFIGGATGELFF
CDR3 DNA: TGTGCCAGCAGTTTCATCGGGGGGGCAACCGGGGAGCTGTTTTTT
CDR3 length: 15
D gene: TRBD2
J gene: TRBJ2-2
V gene: TRBV12-3/TRBV12-4
clone size: many

CDR3 protein: CASSLPAGGSYEQYF
CDR3 DNA: TGTGCCAGCAGTTTGCCAGCGGGAGGAAGCTACGAGCAGTACTTC
CDR3 length: 15
D gene: TRBD2
J gene: TRBJ2-7
V gene: TRBV28
clone size: many

CDR3 protein: CASSLWATNEKLFF
CDR3 DNA: TGCGCCAGCAGCTTATGGGCAACTAATGAAAAACTGTTTTTT
CDR3 length: 14
D gene: .
J gene: TRBJ1-4
V gene: TRBV5-1
clone size: .

CDR3 protein: CASSFGQGIYGYTF
CDR3 DNA: TGTGCCAGCAGTTTCGGGCAGGGCATCTATGGCTACACCTTC
CDR3 length: 14
D gene: .
J gene: TRBJ1-2
V gene: TRBV27
clone size: many

CDR3 protein: CASSHSGGRKKLNTEAFF
CDR3 DNA: TGTGCCAGCAGCCACAGCGGGGGGAGGAAGAAACTGAACACTGAAGCTTTCTTT
CDR3 length: 18
D gene: .
J gene: TRBJ1-1
V gene: TRBV7-9
clone size: many

CDR3 protein: CAISVQGAGTYNEQFF
CDR3 DNA: TGTGCCATCAGTGTCCAGGGGGCTGGGACCTACAATGAGCAGTTCTTC
CDR3 length: 16
D gene: TRBD1
J gene: TRBJ2-1
V gene: TRBV10-3
clone size: many

CDR3 protein: CASSKQVSGANVLTF
CDR3 DNA: TGTGCCAGCTCCAAACAGGTTTCTGGGGCCAACGTCCTGACTTTC
CDR3 length: 15
D gene: .
J gene: TRBJ2-6
V gene: TRBV18
clone size: many

CDR3 protein: CASSPRTGYEQYF
CDR3 DNA: TGTGCCAGCAGCCCCCGGACAGGTTACGAGCAGTACTTC
CDR3 length: 13
D gene: TRBD1
J gene: TRBJ2-7
V gene: TRBV7-2
clone size: many

CDR3 protein: CASSQELGQNPRSGYTF
CDR3 DNA: TGTGCCAGCAGCCAAGAATTGGGACAGAACCCTCGCTCTGGCTACACCTTC
CDR3 length: 17
D gene: TRBD1
J gene: TRBJ1-2
V gene: TRBV3-1
clone size: many

CDR3 protein: CASSSGETQYF
CDR3 DNA: TGTGCCAGCAGCTCGGGGGAGACCCAGTACTTC
CDR3 length: 11
D gene: .
J gene: TRBJ2-5
V gene: TRBV7-2
clone size: many

CDR3 protein: CASRLAILNTEAFF
CDR3 DNA: TGCGCCAGCAGATTGGCGATCCTGAACACTGAAGCTTTCTTT
CDR3 length: 14
D gene: .
J gene: TRBJ1-1
V gene: TRBV5-1
clone size: medium-sized